This TCR beta chain was sequenced in a study of monozygotic twins with cystic fibrosis. Background on the study: With about 16 PCR cycles, barcoded libraries came from about 3 micrograms of fragmented DNA.

General study results and limits: Median Simpson clonality of roughly 0.01 suggested naive T cells predominated. Co-twins had the most similar V usage for 13 of 16 pairs, J for 8.

CDR3 size: 12 residues. The V gene lost 3 bases and the J gene lost 5 bases, with 5 bases spanning the gap. Germline CDR1 SEHNR, CDR2 FQNEAQ (reference sequence). For this clone: What it binds is unknown.

Produced via immunoSEQ multiplex PCR; TCRdb's table is partial and in-frame only. The table lists around 35,000 clones, 84% of them singletons. The TCR sequence derives from a girl under 10 years old with cystic fibrosis. Sequenced material: blood. The chain has TRBV7-9 and TRBJ1-5; D remains unclear. The CDR3 spells CASSFSDQPQHF. The CDR3 DNA is TGTGCCAGCAGCTTTTCCGATCAGCCCCAGCATTTT.